This section outlines one T cell receptor (beta chain) sequence together with its context. V was clipped by 4 bases and J by 6 bases, with 10 bases between them. CDR1 and CDR2 (germline): LNHDA, SQIVND (reference sequence). The CDR3 has 13 residues. The data stem from a study of shared clonotypes between healthy human individuals. The assay was immunoSEQ multiplex PCR, and TCRdb's table has in-frame clones only and misses some. The sample records roughly 2 million clones, 90% to 96% being singletons. The chain joins TRBV19 to TRBJ2-1; weak D call: TRBD2 (6 bases). The source is a young man in good health. Sequencing used naive CD4+ T cells sorted from blood. Described subset: CD45RA+ positively selected. Written as DNA, the CDR3 is TGTGCCAGTAGTACCGGGGGAGGCAATGAGCAGTTCTTC. This encodes CASSTGGGNEQFF.